Listed below are T cell receptor beta chains from one sample, sequenced in a study of T cell responses to AZD1222 COVID-19 vaccine. The repertoire was sequenced with immunoSEQ multiplex PCR; TCRdb's copy has only in-frame clones and lacks some. Among approximately 170,000 clones listed, more than 80% were seen once. The sample in question was peripheral blood, obtained on day 0 of AZD1222 vaccination. These receptors originate from an adult in good health. The CDR3 runs from the conserved cysteine through the conserved F or W. A D gene is named only where the DNA matches it firmly. Expanded clones are given a class, and other clones once, few, many or no size at all.

clone size	V gene	J gene	D gene	CDR3 protein
-	TRBV28	TRBJ2-5	-	CASSLQLRQETQYF
once	TRBV6-1	TRBJ1-6	-	CASSEGFQVTYNSPLHF
-	TRBV7-2	TRBJ1-5	-	CASSLVVHSNQPQHF
-	TRBV12-3/TRBV12-4	TRBJ1-2	-	CASSFSRGYGYTF
-	TRBV28	TRBJ2-3	TRBD2	CASSLMASGGADTQYF
-	TRBV29-1	TRBJ2-2	-	CSVESVGERFYGPGELFF
-	TRBV4-2	TRBJ2-7	-	CASTPDGEPGLEQYF
-	TRBV11-1	TRBJ2-1	TRBD1	CASSPGQGYNEQFF
-	TRBV27	TRBJ2-4	TRBD2	CASSLYSSGGAKNIQYF
-	TRBV19	TRBJ1-5	-	CASTQPYGDSNQPQHF
-	TRBV19	TRBJ2-3	TRBD1	CASSETGAILTDTQYF
few	TRBV15	TRBJ1-1	TRBD1	CATSRDQGAFGEAFF
once	TRBV30	TRBJ2-6	TRBD1	CARREGGFGANVLTF
-	TRBV19	TRBJ2-1	-	CASSWKTGGPGDNEQFF
-	TRBV28	TRBJ1-5	-	CASETTGDTRNQPQHF
-	TRBV19	TRBJ1-6	-	CASEEFPDSPLHF
few	TRBV27	TRBJ2-1	TRBD1	CASSLSAGTGGWDEQFF
-	TRBV30	TRBJ1-1	-	CAWSGDLGETEAFF
-	TRBV6-5	TRBJ1-5	-	CASSSDSQPQHF
-	TRBV11-2	TRBJ2-1	-	CASSLVAVGDNEQFF
-	TRBV5-1	TRBJ2-2	TRBD1	CASRPGQGTGELFF
-	TRBV12-3/TRBV12-4	TRBJ2-7	-	CASAKWGVYEQYF
once	TRBV6-2/TRBV6-3	TRBJ2-3	-	CASSRRRARDTDTQYF
-	TRBV6-4	TRBJ1-6	-	CASSVGLSLNSPLHF
-	TRBV5-6	TRBJ2-7	-	CASRGGSLYEQYF
-	TRBV7-9	TRBJ1-6	TRBD1	CASGTGGTDYNSPLHF
-	TRBV9	TRBJ2-3	TRBD2	CASSVAGLAVDTQYF
-	TRBV7-8	TRBJ2-7	-	CASSLSAGALYEQYF
-	TRBV19	TRBJ1-2	-	CASSIAVNYGYTF
-	TRBV15	TRBJ1-5	-	CATSRDRGTGQPQHF
-	TRBV3-1/TRBV3-2	TRBJ2-1	TRBD2	CASSQGLAGANSYNEQFF
-	TRBV4-1	TRBJ1-1	-	CASSQGGLGGTEAFF
-	TRBV7-2	TRBJ2-7	-	CASSPGHATYEQYF
-	TRBV19	TRBJ1-1	-	CASSGPMLGTEAFF
-	TRBV9	TRBJ1-2	-	CASTQGRRLYGYTF
-	TRBV5-1	TRBJ2-5	-	CASSLVGGVETQYF
-	TRBV7-3	TRBJ2-7	-	CASSPAGSYEQYF
-	TRBV19	TRBJ1-2	-	CASFVYGINGYTF
-	TRBV20-1	TRBJ1-2	-	CSVQFNYGYTF
-	TRBV10-1	TRBJ2-5	-	CASSPGSGETQYF
-	TRBV7-9	TRBJ1-6	-	CASTEAGSGNSPLHF
-	TRBV28	TRBJ2-2	-	CASSFRLNTGELFF
once	TRBV6-1	TRBJ1-5	TRBD1	CASSESGGSQPQHF
-	TRBV4-2	TRBJ2-5	TRBD1	CASSQAGTGEETQYF
once	TRBV28	TRBJ1-3	-	CASTLAGAQNTIYF
once	TRBV29-1	TRBJ1-3	-	CSVVGQGGNTIYF
-	TRBV6-5	TRBJ1-1	-	CAIPISRVSEAFF
-	TRBV6-1	TRBJ1-1	-	CASSEGWSEAFF
-	TRBV4-3	TRBJ2-7	-	CASSPDRSAYEQYF
-	TRBV6-5	TRBJ1-4	TRBD1	CASSDRGLPNEKLFF
-	TRBV27	TRBJ1-6	-	CASSLFAVRTGTDSPLHF
-	TRBV11-3	TRBJ1-3	-	CASSSHPGLLSSGNTIYF
-	TRBV28	TRBJ2-5	-	CASQNPAGMKTQYF
-	TRBV24-1	TRBJ2-5	-	CATSARGSGETQYF
-	TRBV30	TRBJ2-5	-	CAWSVRVRETQYF